This entry describes one TCR beta chain. Libraries were prepared by immunoSEQ multiplex PCR; TCRdb keeps only in-frame clonotypes and omits some of them. The table lists roughly 180,000 clones, 80% to 95% of them singletons. These data are taken from a study of control samples from healthy donors and cancer patients. The source material was blood. This sequence was found in a woman aged 60 to 75 in good health.

This CDR3 reads CASSFYVGVVSETQYF. The CDR3 DNA reads as TGCGCCAGCAGCTTCTATGTTGGGGTTGTGTCGGAGACCCAGTACTTC. The V and J genes are TRBV5-1 and TRBJ2-5; D not resolved. The CDR3 totals 16 residues. Germline-derived CDR1 and CDR2 are SGHRS and YFSETQ. The germline V and J ends were trimmed by 2 bases and 5 bases, with 19 bases remaining between them.